This TCR beta chain was sequenced in a study of T cell responses to AZD1222 COVID-19 vaccine. Study-level points and caveats: Spike-specific TCR depth and breadth grew after two AZD1222 doses.

Profiled with immunoSEQ multiplex PCR; TCRdb holds only in-frame clones, not every one. Of fewer than 140,000 clones in the sample, roughly nine tenths were seen once. Comment on this clone: The antigen is not known.

This TCR was sampled from an adult in good health. Sequences were derived from peripheral blood, sampled on day 0 of AZD1222 vaccination.

CDR3 amino acids: CASSVKGSAEAFF. The CDR3 DNA follows: TGTGCCAGCAGCGTGAAGGGGAGCGCTGAAGCTTTCTTT. The chain recombines TRBV9 with TRBJ1-1; tentative D call: TRBD1 (5 bases). V gave up 2 bases and J gave up 6 bases, with 11 bases separating them. The CDR3 sequence is 13 residues long. Germline V gives CDR1 SGDLS, CDR2 YYNGEE.